This TCR beta chain was found in a study of memory B cells and T cells in multiple sclerosis. Trimming removed 1 base at V and 1 base at J, with 5 bases between. This CDR3 region has 14 residues. Germline V gene sequence: CDR1 MNHEY, CDR2 SVGAGI. To note about this clone: Its cognate antigen is unknown.

Data came from immunoSEQ multiplex PCR; TCRdb stores just in-frame clones and leaves some out. This sample has 25,000 to 35,000 clones; roughly 88% occur once, and the top ten carry under 3.5%. Separate sequencing covered autoproliferating (CFSE-dim) and non-proliferating (CFSE-high) T cells from stimulus-free culture. Fewer than 55 million CFSE-labeled PBMCs were cultured less than 8 days unstimulated, then replicate wells were pooled. The sample taken for sequencing was PBMCs from blood kept in culture. The receptor's source is a human donor with multiple sclerosis. This chain uses TRBV6-5 with TRBJ1-5; the D is unclear. CDR3 sequence reads: CASSYYPSNQPQHF. CDR3 DNA sequence: TGTGCCAGCAGTTACTATCCGAGCAATCAGCCCCAGCATTTT.